This entry lists 23 T cell receptor beta chains sequenced from one sample in a study of CD8 T cells in ankylosing spondylitis. TCRdb reanalysed the 5' RACE reads using MiXCR and keeps one entry per CDR3 protein. Here the sample spans about 310,000 distinct CDR3 sequences, under 25% being singletons. Sequenced sample: blood, either unsorted or a sorted T cell fraction (not recorded which). These receptors were taken from a female donor with ankylosing spondylitis or in good health (not recorded which).

The gene calls are TRBV12-3 or TRBV12-4 and TRBJ1-3; 8 nucleotides align to TRBD1. Trimming at V came to 3 bases and at J to 0 bases, leaving 10 bases not matched to a gene. The CDR3 runs 18 residues. The CDR3 sequence: CASSLRRTGIFSGNTIYF. For the CDR3, the DNA is TGTGCCAGCAGTTTGCGTCGGACAGGGATATTCTCTGGAAACACCATATATTTT.

The gene calls are TRBV7-2 and TRBJ2-5; 9 bases fit TRBD1. The V segment lost 5 bases and the J segment 7 bases; nucleotides outside the gene matches: 11. Germline CDR1 is SGHTA and CDR2 is FQGNSA. CDR3 length: 15 residues. The chain's CDR3 is CASSPTGGPSGTQYF. As DNA, the CDR3 is TGTGCCAGCAGCCCCACAGGGGGCCCAAGTGGGACCCAGTACTTC. Together with reference TRBV7-2 and TRBJ2-5, the CDR3 gives the full variable domain: GAGVSQSPSNKVTEKGKDVELRCDPISGHTALYWYRQSLGQGLEFLIYFQGNSAPDKSGLPSDRFSAERTGGSVSTLTIQRTQQEDSAVYLCASSPTGGPSGTQYFGPGTRLLVL.

There are a few counts of this clonotype. This chain joins TRBV25-1 and TRBJ2-1; the D gene is possibly TRBD2 (6 bases). This CDR3 spans 13 amino acids. V shed 2 bases and J shed 6 bases, with 8 bases lying between them. CDR1 MGHDK and CDR2 SYGVNS come from the germline V gene. DNA for the CDR3: TGTGCCAGCAGTGAAGCTAGCGTCAATGAGCAGTTCTTC. Amino acid sequence: CASSEASVNEQFF.

The genes are TRBV3-1 and TRBJ2-4; 10 positions agree with TRBD1. The CDR3 spans 13 residues. Germline V CDR1 and CDR2: LGHDT, YNNKEL (reference sequence). V lost 6 bases and J lost 7; bases outside the gene matches: 3. In DNA, the CDR3 is TGTGCCAGCAGTCAGACAGGGGGCAACATTCAGTACTTC. Protein: CASSQTGGNIQYF.

The genes are TRBV29-1 and TRBJ1-6; unclear D gene. Germline assignment: CDR1 SQVTM and CDR2 ANQGSEA. V lost 7 bases and J 9 bases, leaving 13 bases between the germline ends. The CDR3 sequence is 12 residues long. The CDR3 coding sequence is TGCAGCGCAGGAGACGCAGGTTCACCCCTCCACTTT. This gives the protein CSAGDAGSPLHF.

The chain couples TRBV6-1 to TRBJ1-4, with unresolved D. Per germline, CDR1 MNHNS and CDR2 SASEGT. This CDR3 contains 11 residues. Trimming took off 10 bases at V and 8 bases at J, with 11 bases between the two ends. CDR3 amino acids: CATCPEEKLFF. For the CDR3, the DNA is TGTGCCACCTGTCCTGAGGAAAAACTGTTTTTT.

The chain recombines TRBV2 with TRBJ1-6, with D perhaps TRBD1 (6 bases). Germline V gene data show CDR1 as SNHLY and CDR2 as FYNNEI. There are 14 residues in the CDR3. V lost 7 bases and J 10 bases, leaving 17 bases between the germline ends. CDR3 in amino acids: CASTPGGGGSPLHF. CDR3 sequence (DNA): TGTGCCAGCACCCCCGGAGGGGGAGGGTCACCCCTCCACTTT. The full variable domain, with the rest looked up from reference TRBV2 and TRBJ1-6, is EPEVTQTPSHQVTQMGQEVILRCVPISNHLYFYWYRQILGQKVEFLVSFYNNEISEKSEIFDDQFSVERPDGSNFTLKIRSTKLEDSAMYFCASTPGGGGSPLHFGNGTRLTVT.

The V gene is TRBV25-1, the J gene TRBJ2-1; D not certain. The V end lost 4 bases, the J end lost 2 bases, and 12 bases lay between the germline ends. The germline gives CDR1 MGHDK, CDR2 SYGVNS. The CDR3 is made up of 15 amino acids. CDR3 nucleotides: TGTGCCAGCAGTGGAACTCCTGGGACCTACAATGAGCAGTTCTTC. It specifies CASSGTPGTYNEQFF.

This clonotype has a handful of counts. The chain carries TRBV5-6 and TRBJ2-1, with 11 bases matching TRBD2. V lost 4 bases and J lost 7; bases outside the gene matches: 16. Per the germline V gene, CDR1 is SGHDT and CDR2 is YYEEEE. The CDR3 covers 18 residues. The chain's CDR3 is CASSMVLAGVRTGNEQFF. The CDR3 DNA is TGTGCCAGCAGCATGGTACTAGCGGGAGTTAGAACTGGGAATGAGCAGTTCTTC.

The V call is TRBV6-5, the J call TRBJ1-2; the D is unclear. The germline V gene has CDR1 MNHEY and CDR2 SVGAGI. This CDR3 contains 16 residues. Trimming removed 4 bases at V and 5 bases at J, with 20 bases between. CDR3 DNA sequence: TGTGCCAGCAGTTCCCACCCCGGACGGTCTGGTTATGGCTACACCTTC. Protein sequence: CASSSHPGRSGYGYTF.

The chain has TRBV29-1 and TRBJ2-3; 8 positions match TRBD2. The CDR3 runs 15 residues. The germline CDR1 and CDR2 sequences are SQVTM and ANQGSEA. V shed 4 bases, J shed 3 bases, and the junction held 9 bases outside the gene matches. The CDR3 here is CSVGVREGLTDTQYF. DNA for the CDR3: TGCAGCGTTGGGGTTCGGGAGGGCCTGACAGATACGCAGTATTTT.

This chain uses TRBV13 with TRBJ2-7; D is ambiguous. The germline gives CDR1 PRHDT, CDR2 FYEKMQ (reference sequence). The CDR3 spans 14 residues. V shed 0 bases and J shed 7 bases, with 13 bases lying between them. The CDR3 protein is CASSLGQVSWEQYF. CDR3 in DNA: TGTGCCAGCAGCTTAGGCCAAGTATCGTGGGAGCAGTACTTC.

J is TRBJ2-2 and V is TRBV29-1, with a tentative D call TRBD2 (5 bases). Trimming took off 6 bases at V and 5 bases at J, with 13 bases between the two ends. In germline, CDR1 is SQVTM, CDR2 ANQGSEA. This CDR3 is 13 amino acids long. The CDR3 DNA reads as TGCAGCGTGGAATCCCCGGGGACCGGGGAGCTGTTTTTT. Residues: CSVESPGTGELFF.

This clonotype was seen only once. The V call is TRBV10-3, the J call TRBJ2-1, with TRBD2 as a possible D gene (5 bases). Deletions cut 0 bases from V and 7 bases from J, with 13 bases between. Germline loops: CDR1 ENHRY, CDR2 SYGVKD. The CDR3 loop spans 15 amino acids. CDR3 sequence reads: CAISESEGVRNEQFF. CDR3 DNA sequence: TGTGCCATCAGTGAGTCAGAGGGAGTAAGGAATGAGCAGTTCTTC.

This clonotype was picked up a small number of times. This chain joins TRBV6-2 or TRBV6-3 and TRBJ2-1, with D perhaps matching TRBD2 (6 bases). Deletions cut 6 bases from V and 8 bases from J, with 17 bases between. There are 14 residues in the CDR3. Germline V gene sequence: CDR1 MNHEY, CDR2 SVGEGT. The CDR3 loop reads CASRPGTPVDEQFF. The CDR3 nucleotides are TGTGCCAGCAGACCGGGGACTCCGGTCGATGAGCAGTTCTTC.

V gene TRBV7-9 combines with J gene TRBJ1-1; D gene ambiguous. V lost 5 bases and J lost 2, with 12 bases in between. Germline V gives CDR1 SEHNR, CDR2 FQNEAQ (reference sequence). The CDR3 contains 14 residues. CDR3 amino acids: CASSNEPLNTEAFF. In DNA form, the CDR3 reads TGTGCCAGCAGCAACGAACCGCTCAACACTGAAGCTTTCTTT.

Only a few counts were recorded for this clonotype. The V and J genes are TRBV20-1 and TRBJ2-3, with a weak D call TRBD2 (5 bases). CDR3 length: 16 amino acids. The V gene's germline CDR1 is DFQATT and CDR2 SNEGSKA (reference sequence). The V end lost 1 base, the J end lost 2 bases, and 16 bases lay between the germline ends. The DNA of the CDR3 is TGCAGTGCTAGAGGGCTAGCTAGGTTCCACACAGATACGCAGTATTTT. Translation: CSARGLARFHTDTQYF.

CDR3 protein: CASSEAAGLQPQHF. In nucleotides, the CDR3 is TGTGCCAGCAGTGAAGCAGCGGGTCTTCAGCCCCAGCATTTT. The rearrangement links TRBV2 to TRBJ1-5, with D hard to call. Germline V CDR1 and CDR2: SNHLY, FYNNEI. The length of the CDR3 is 14 residues. Trimming left V 0 bases short and J 6 bases short, with 9 bases between.

This clonotype appeared a few times. The chain has TRBV24-1 and TRBJ2-1; D perhaps matches TRBD1 (5 bases). Trimming shortened V by 6 bases and J by 8 bases, and 19 bases separated the two germline ends. Germline CDR1 and CDR2: KGHDR and SFDVKD. CDR3 length: 15 amino acids. Written as DNA, the CDR3 is TGTGCCACCAGTTCCCCCGGACAATCATCTTATGAGCAGTTCTTC. The encoded protein is CATSSPGQSSYEQFF.

The J gene is TRBJ2-3, the V gene TRBV7-9, with D maybe TRBD2 (5 bases). Germline-derived CDR1 and CDR2 are SEHNR and FQNEAQ (reference sequence). With 5 bases removed from V and 4 bases from J, the gap between germline ends came to 16 bases. This CDR3 is 15 amino acids long. In DNA form, the CDR3 reads TGTGCCAGCAGCCGGGTCTACGACGGGGCAGATACGCAGTATTTT. Protein sequence: CASSRVYDGADTQYF.

The chain combines TRBV19 with TRBJ1-2; 7 bases agree with TRBD1. The germline V gene has CDR1 LNHDA and CDR2 SQIVND (reference sequence). V dropped 4 bases and J dropped 3; count of bases not matched to a gene: 8. The CDR3 sequence is 15 residues long. CDR3 DNA: TGTGCCAGTAGTACACAGGGGAGTGAGGACTATGGCTACACCTTC. Protein product: CASSTQGSEDYGYTF.

This chain links TRBV5-1 with TRBJ2-5; D is unclear. The CDR3 length is 14 residues. The germline V gene encodes CDR1 SGHRS and CDR2 YFSETQ. Trimming cost V 4 bases and J 2 bases, with 12 bases left between them. CDR3 in amino acids: CASSLVTAQETQYF. In DNA, the CDR3 is TGCGCCAGCAGCCTCGTTACAGCTCAAGAGACCCAGTACTTC.

The chain is built from TRBV4-3 and TRBJ1-5; possibly TRBD1 for D (6 bases). With 3 bases removed from V and 1 base from J, the gap between germline ends came to 10 bases. The CDR3 has 15 amino acids. The germline CDR1 and CDR2 sequences are LGHNA and YSLEER. CDR3 in amino acids: CASSHQTGSNQPQHF. The CDR3 nucleotides read TGCGCCAGCAGCCATCAGACAGGAAGCAATCAGCCCCAGCATTTT.